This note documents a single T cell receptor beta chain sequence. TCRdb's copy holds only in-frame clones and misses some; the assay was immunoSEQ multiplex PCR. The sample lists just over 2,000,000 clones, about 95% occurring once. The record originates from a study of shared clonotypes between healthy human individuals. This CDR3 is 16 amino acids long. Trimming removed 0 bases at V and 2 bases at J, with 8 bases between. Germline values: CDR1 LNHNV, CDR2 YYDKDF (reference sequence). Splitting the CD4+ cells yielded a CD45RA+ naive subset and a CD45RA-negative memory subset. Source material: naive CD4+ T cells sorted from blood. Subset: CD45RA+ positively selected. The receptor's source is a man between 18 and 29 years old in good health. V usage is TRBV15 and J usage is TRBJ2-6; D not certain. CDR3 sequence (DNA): TGTGCCACCAGCAGAGACCCGCGAGCTGGGGCCAACGTCCTGACTTTC. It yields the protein CATSRDPRAGANVLTF.